These T cell receptor beta chains were read from a single sample in a study of blood T cells in healthy people across ages. MiXCR was run by TCRdb on the 5' RACE reads, yielding one entry per CDR3 protein. The sample lists roughly 1.6 million distinct CDR3 sequences, 34% seen once, with around 10% in the top ten. The sample consisted of blood. Every receptor here comes from a woman aged 30 to 39 in good health. Each CDR3 is given with its conserved first and last residue. Each record gives: clone size, D gene, J gene, V gene, CDR3 DNA, CDR3 protein. The D gene is left open where the match is weak. Size is stated for part of the rows, as once, few or many counts, or as a class when the clone is expanded.

abundance: few; d_gene: -; j_gene: TRBJ1-2; v_gene: TRBV15; CDR3nt: TGTGCCACCAGCAGAGAGGGCGGGGATGGCTATGGCTACACCTTC; CDR3aa: CATSREGGDGYGYTF
abundance: few; d_gene: -; j_gene: TRBJ1-2; v_gene: TRBV10-3; CDR3nt: TGTGCCATCAGGTCCCCGACAGGAACTAACTATGGCTACACCTTC; CDR3aa: CAIRSPTGTNYGYTF
abundance: few; d_gene: -; j_gene: TRBJ2-6; v_gene: TRBV7-9; CDR3nt: TGTGCCAGCAGCCCTATAGGGACTTCTGGGGCCAACGTCCTGACTTTC; CDR3aa: CASSPIGTSGANVLTF
abundance: -; d_gene: -; j_gene: TRBJ2-1; v_gene: TRBV7-3; CDR3nt: TGTGCCAGCAGCTTAGGGCGAAGCGGGCTCTTTCGAGGTGAGCAGTTCTTC; CDR3aa: CASSLGRSGLFRGEQFF
abundance: -; d_gene: -; j_gene: TRBJ1-1; v_gene: TRBV4-1; CDR3nt: TGCGCCAGCAGCCATCAGACGGGGGCGATGAACACTGAAGCTTTCTTT; CDR3aa: CASSHQTGAMNTEAFF
abundance: many; d_gene: -; j_gene: TRBJ1-2; v_gene: TRBV29-1; CDR3nt: TGCAGCGTTTCAGGTGCGGGATATGGCTACACCTTC; CDR3aa: CSVSGAGYGYTF
abundance: -; d_gene: TRBD2; j_gene: TRBJ2-5; v_gene: TRBV6-1; CDR3nt: TGTGCCAGCAACACGAGGCGGGGGGCCGGGGAACACGTAGAGACCCAGTACTTC; CDR3aa: CASNTRRGAGEHVETQYF
abundance: -; d_gene: TRBD1; j_gene: TRBJ2-3; v_gene: TRBV12-5; CDR3nt: TGTGCTAGTGGTTTGTCGGACAGGGGGAGGGATACGCAGTATTTT; CDR3aa: CASGLSDRGRDTQYF
abundance: -; d_gene: -; j_gene: TRBJ2-1; v_gene: TRBV10-3; CDR3nt: TGTGCCATCAGGGAGGGGGTCCCAGTCATACCGTTCTTC; CDR3aa: CAIREGVPVIPFF
abundance: -; d_gene: -; j_gene: TRBJ2-1; v_gene: TRBV11-2; CDR3nt: TGTGCCAGCAGCTTTTCACCTGGCTACAATGAGCAGTTCTTC; CDR3aa: CASSFSPGYNEQFF
abundance: -; d_gene: -; j_gene: TRBJ1-4; v_gene: TRBV7-9; CDR3nt: TGTGCCAGCAGCTTACAGGGGCTGAATGAAAAACTGTTTTTT; CDR3aa: CASSLQGLNEKLFF
abundance: many; d_gene: -; j_gene: TRBJ2-5; v_gene: TRBV13; CDR3nt: TGTGCCAGCAGCTCCTTGGGGGACCGAGAGACCCAGTACTTC; CDR3aa: CASSSLGDRETQYF
abundance: -; d_gene: -; j_gene: TRBJ1-5; v_gene: TRBV4-1; CDR3nt: TGCGCCAGCAGCCCCTACGGGACATTAAATCAGCCCCAGCATTTT; CDR3aa: CASSPYGTLNQPQHF
abundance: -; d_gene: -; j_gene: TRBJ1-6; v_gene: TRBV6-1; CDR3nt: TGTGCCATCCAGACAGATTCACCCCTCCACTTT; CDR3aa: CAIQTDSPLHF
abundance: many; d_gene: -; j_gene: TRBJ2-7; v_gene: TRBV7-9; CDR3nt: TGTGCCAGCAGCCTGGGTAATACTCGCCCATCCTACGAGCAGTACTTC; CDR3aa: CASSLGNTRPSYEQYF
abundance: -; d_gene: -; j_gene: TRBJ1-3; v_gene: TRBV25-1; CDR3nt: TGTGCCAGCAGTGAGGCCCGGTTTGGGAACACCATATATTTT; CDR3aa: CASSEARFGNTIYF
abundance: -; d_gene: -; j_gene: TRBJ2-3; v_gene: TRBV3-1; CDR3nt: TGTGCCAGCAGCCTCGGTCCTGACCCCGGCACAGATACGCAGTATTTT; CDR3aa: CASSLGPDPGTDTQYF